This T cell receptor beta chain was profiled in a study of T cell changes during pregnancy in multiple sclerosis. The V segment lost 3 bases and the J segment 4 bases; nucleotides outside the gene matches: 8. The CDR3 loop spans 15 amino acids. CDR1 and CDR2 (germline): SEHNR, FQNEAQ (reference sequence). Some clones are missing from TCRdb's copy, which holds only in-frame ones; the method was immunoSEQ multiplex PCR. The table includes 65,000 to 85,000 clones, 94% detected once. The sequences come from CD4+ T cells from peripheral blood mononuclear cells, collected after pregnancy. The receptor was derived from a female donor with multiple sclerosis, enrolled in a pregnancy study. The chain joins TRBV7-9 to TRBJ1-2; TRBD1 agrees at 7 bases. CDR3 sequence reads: CASSFSRDSSYGYTF. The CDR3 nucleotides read TGTGCCAGCAGCTTTAGTCGGGACAGTAGCTATGGCTACACCTTC.